Sequencing of this T cell receptor beta chain was carried out in a study of T cells and Merkel cell carcinoma outcomes (dated by TCRdb to 2018 to 2021). For context, the study as a whole: The study looked at whether the tumor T-cell repertoire and T-cell density could predict clinical outcome in patients with Merkel cell carcinoma. On the study overall, not on this receptor specifically: T-cell repertoire features combined with T-cell density were reported to predict clinical outcomes in Merkel cell carcinoma patients.

The samples were taken from patients with Merkel cell carcinoma. The cysteine opens and the phenylalanine closes a CDR3 of 15 amino acids. Only the CDR3 portion is preserved as DNA: 45 bases, with reading frame beginning at the first base. CDR1 and CDR2, looked up from the germline V gene, are MNHEY and SVGAGI. The junction shows trimming of 4 bases on V and 4 bases on J, plus 17 bases between the germline ends. Libraries came from the immunoSEQ multiplex PCR assay. Not all clones reach the TCRdb copy of this immuneACCESS table, which keeps in-frame sequences only. Checked studies attribute under half of the gap to unresolved V genes and leave the rest unexplained. The sample has thousands of clones on record, roughly 80% of them singletons. The ten largest clones take up 4.5% to 6.5% of the sample. A remark on this clone: Its specific antigen is unknown. No much larger clone exists at a distance of one base, and base qualities are not known.

The sequenced material came from tumor tissue from Merkel cell carcinoma. The V and J segments used are TRBV6-5 and TRBJ2-7; a weak D assignment points to TRBD2 (7 bases agree). This TCR derives from a human donor with Merkel cell carcinoma. The CDR3 has the sequence CASSSVQRGQYEQYF. The bases read TGTGCCAGCAGTTCGGTCCAGCGGGGACAATACGAGCAGTACTTC.